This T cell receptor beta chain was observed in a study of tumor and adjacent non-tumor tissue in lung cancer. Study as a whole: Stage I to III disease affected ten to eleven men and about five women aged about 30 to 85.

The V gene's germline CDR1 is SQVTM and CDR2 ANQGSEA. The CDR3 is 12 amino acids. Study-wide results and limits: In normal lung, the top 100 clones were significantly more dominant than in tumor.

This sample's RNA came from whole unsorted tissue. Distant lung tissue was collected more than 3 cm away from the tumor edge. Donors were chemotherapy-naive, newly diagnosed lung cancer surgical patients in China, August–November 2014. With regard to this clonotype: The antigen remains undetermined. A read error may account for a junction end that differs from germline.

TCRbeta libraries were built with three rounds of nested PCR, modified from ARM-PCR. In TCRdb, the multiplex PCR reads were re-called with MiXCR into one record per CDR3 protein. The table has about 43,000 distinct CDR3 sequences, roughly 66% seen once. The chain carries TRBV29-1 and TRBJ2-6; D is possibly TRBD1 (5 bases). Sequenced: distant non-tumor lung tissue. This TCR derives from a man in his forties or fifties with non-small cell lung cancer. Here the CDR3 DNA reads TGCAGCGTCAAGGCTGGGGCCTACGTCCCGACTTTC. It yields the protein CSVKAGAYVPTF.